These T cell receptor beta chains were read from a single sample in a study of cytomegalovirus exposure and HLA in healthy donors. Only in-frame clones appear in the TCRdb table, and some are missing; sequencing was by immunoSEQ multiplex PCR. Of more than 95,000 clones in the sample, about 9.4% were seen once. Sample: PBMCs. Source of these receptors: a man in his forties in good health and CMV-seropositive. CDR3s include the opening cysteine and the closing phenylalanine or tryptophan. The D gene is left open where the match is weak. Clone size is given for some rows only: seen once, a few or many times, or a class if the clone is expanded.

clone_size: -
j_call: TRBJ1-5
d_call: -
v_call: TRBV28
cdr3_nt: TGTGCCAGCCTGGACAGATGGGGCCATCAGCCCCAGCATTTT
cdr3_aa: CASLDRWGHQPQHF

clone_size: -
j_call: TRBJ2-1
d_call: TRBD2
v_call: TRBV29-1
cdr3_nt: TGCAGCGTTACTAGTCAGACTAGCGGGAGTGAGCAGTTCTTC
cdr3_aa: CSVTSQTSGSEQFF

clone_size: few
j_call: TRBJ1-3
d_call: TRBD1
v_call: TRBV25-1
cdr3_nt: TGTGCCAGCAGCGTTCCCGGGACAGGGAAAGGAACCATATATTTT
cdr3_aa: CASSVPGTGKGTIYF

clone_size: -
j_call: TRBJ2-1
d_call: TRBD2
v_call: TRBV27
cdr3_nt: TGTGCCAGCAGTTTTGTGCGACTAGCGGGGCCGGATGAGCAGTTCTTC
cdr3_aa: CASSFVRLAGPDEQFF

clone_size: few
j_call: TRBJ2-1
d_call: TRBD1
v_call: TRBV7-6
cdr3_nt: TGTGCCAGCAGCTTCCGGGACAGCGTATACAATGAGCAGTTCTTC
cdr3_aa: CASSFRDSVYNEQFF

clone_size: few
j_call: TRBJ2-7
d_call: TRBD2
v_call: TRBV18
cdr3_nt: TGTGCCAGCTCGGGGAGACTAGCGCTGAGCTCCTACGAGCAGTACTTC
cdr3_aa: CASSGRLALSSYEQYF

clone_size: -
j_call: TRBJ2-5
d_call: -
v_call: TRBV11-2
cdr3_nt: TGTGCCAGCAGCCGACAGGTCCAAGAGACCCAGTACTTC
cdr3_aa: CASSRQVQETQYF

clone_size: -
j_call: TRBJ2-7
d_call: TRBD2
v_call: TRBV18
cdr3_nt: TGTGCCAGCTCACACTCCCTAGCGGTAGACTACGAGCAGTACTTC
cdr3_aa: CASSHSLAVDYEQYF

clone_size: -
j_call: TRBJ1-2
d_call: -
v_call: TRBV19
cdr3_nt: TGTGCCAGCAACCCGGGACACCAAGATGGCTACACCTTC
cdr3_aa: CASNPGHQDGYTF

clone_size: -
j_call: TRBJ2-1
d_call: -
v_call: TRBV28
cdr3_nt: TGTGCCAGCAGTCCCCTTACGGGAGCCTACAATGAGCAGTTCTTC
cdr3_aa: CASSPLTGAYNEQFF

clone_size: -
j_call: TRBJ2-3
d_call: -
v_call: TRBV7-2
cdr3_nt: TGTGCCAGCAGCTTTACCAGCGGCAACACAGATACGCAGTATTTT
cdr3_aa: CASSFTSGNTDTQYF

clone_size: -
j_call: TRBJ2-1
d_call: -
v_call: TRBV6-5
cdr3_nt: TGTGCCAGCAGTTACTCGGTGGAGATGGTCGGTGAGCAGTTCTTC
cdr3_aa: CASSYSVEMVGEQFF

clone_size: few
j_call: TRBJ1-5
d_call: TRBD1
v_call: TRBV7-9
cdr3_nt: TGTGCCAGCAGCTTGGAGGGGGCGCTTAGCAATCAGCCCCAGCATTTT
cdr3_aa: CASSLEGALSNQPQHF

clone_size: -
j_call: TRBJ2-2
d_call: -
v_call: TRBV5-6
cdr3_nt: TGTGCCAGCAGCTTGGCCGGGGGAGCGGGCACCGGGGAGCTGTTTTTT
cdr3_aa: CASSLAGGAGTGELFF

clone_size: -
j_call: TRBJ2-3
d_call: TRBD1
v_call: TRBV5-4
cdr3_nt: TGTGCCAGCAGCTCGGGACAGGAGGTCCTCACAGATACGCAGTATTTT
cdr3_aa: CASSSGQEVLTDTQYF

clone_size: few
j_call: TRBJ2-5
d_call: -
v_call: TRBV29-1
cdr3_nt: TGCAGCGTTGAAGAGTGTAGAACAGAGACCCAGTACTTC
cdr3_aa: CSVEECRTETQYF

clone_size: few
j_call: TRBJ2-1
d_call: -
v_call: TRBV5-8
cdr3_nt: TGTGCCAGCAGCCCGAGGGGGTCCTACAATGAGCAGTTCTTC
cdr3_aa: CASSPRGSYNEQFF

clone_size: few
j_call: TRBJ2-7
d_call: TRBD2
v_call: TRBV4-3
cdr3_nt: TGCGCCAGCTCTGACGGTACTAGCGGGAGGGATGTGCAGTACTTC
cdr3_aa: CASSDGTSGRDVQYF

clone_size: few
j_call: TRBJ2-2
d_call: -
v_call: TRBV1
cdr3_nt: TGCACCAGCAGTATTCGCGTGAGGGACACCGGGGAGCTGTTTTTT
cdr3_aa: CTSSIRVRDTGELFF

clone_size: few
j_call: TRBJ1-5
d_call: -
v_call: TRBV2
cdr3_nt: TGTGCCAGCAGTGATCAGGGACTCCTTAGCAATCAGCCCCAGCATTTT
cdr3_aa: CASSDQGLLSNQPQHF

clone_size: -
j_call: TRBJ2-5
d_call: TRBD2
v_call: TRBV5-1
cdr3_nt: TGCGCCAGCAGCAGCGGACTAGCGGAGGGGACCCAGTACTTC
cdr3_aa: CASSSGLAEGTQYF

clone_size: few
j_call: TRBJ1-4
d_call: -
v_call: TRBV5-1
cdr3_nt: TGCGCCAGCAGCCTGTCAGGATCAACTAATGAAAAACTGTTTTTT
cdr3_aa: CASSLSGSTNEKLFF

clone_size: few
j_call: TRBJ1-3
d_call: -
v_call: TRBV28
cdr3_nt: TGTGCCAGCAGCCTACAGGGTTATAGAAACACCATATATTTT
cdr3_aa: CASSLQGYRNTIYF

clone_size: -
j_call: TRBJ1-2
d_call: -
v_call: TRBV14
cdr3_nt: TGTGCCAGCAGCCAACGCGGACAGCTCTATGGCTACACCTTC
cdr3_aa: CASSQRGQLYGYTF

clone_size: -
j_call: TRBJ1-5
d_call: TRBD1
v_call: TRBV30
cdr3_nt: TGTGCCTGGAGTAGGTCACAGGGGGCGCATCAGCCCCAGCATTTT
cdr3_aa: CAWSRSQGAHQPQHF

clone_size: few
j_call: TRBJ2-1
d_call: TRBD1
v_call: TRBV4-1
cdr3_nt: TGCGCCAGCAGCCAGGAAGACAGGGCAGTATACAATGAGCAGTTCTTC
cdr3_aa: CASSQEDRAVYNEQFF

clone_size: -
j_call: TRBJ2-1
d_call: -
v_call: TRBV9
cdr3_nt: TGTGCCAGCGCAACCGGGATGACGTACAATGAGCAGTTCTTC
cdr3_aa: CASATGMTYNEQFF

clone_size: -
j_call: TRBJ1-5
d_call: TRBD1
v_call: TRBV6-6
cdr3_nt: TGTGCCAGCAGTTATCCCCGGGACAGGGCTCAGCCCCAGCATTTT
cdr3_aa: CASSYPRDRAQPQHF

clone_size: -
j_call: TRBJ2-7
d_call: -
v_call: TRBV9
cdr3_nt: TGTGCCAGCAGCGTAGTGGAAGCGGGTATCTACGAGCAGTACTTC
cdr3_aa: CASSVVEAGIYEQYF

clone_size: few
j_call: TRBJ2-7
d_call: TRBD1
v_call: TRBV6-5
cdr3_nt: TGTGCCAGCAACCGGGACAGAGGTAGCTCCTACGAGCAGTACTTC
cdr3_aa: CASNRDRGSSYEQYF

clone_size: -
j_call: TRBJ2-7
d_call: -
v_call: TRBV28
cdr3_nt: TGTGCCAGCAGTTTAGGGGCGCTAAGGTACGAGCAGTACTTC
cdr3_aa: CASSLGALRYEQYF